The 10 T cell receptor beta chains below were found in one sample sequenced in a study of OX40 agonist ivuxolimab in advanced cancers. TCRdb's copy holds only in-frame clones and misses some; the assay was immunoSEQ multiplex PCR. Here the sample spans about 69,000 clones, about 80% being singletons. Source: CD4+ or CD8+ T cells sorted from blood, taken in a trial of the OX40 agonist ivuxolimab. The receptors were gathered from an adult with an advanced solid tumor such as melanoma, head and neck, liver or kidney cancer.

This chain links TRBV25-1 with TRBJ1-1; tentatively, D is TRBD1 (5 bases). Germline V gene lookup returns CDR1 MGHDK and CDR2 SYGVNS. The V end lost 0 bases, the J end lost 5 bases, and 7 bases lay between the germline ends. CDR3 length: 13 amino acids. The CDR3 coding sequence is TGTGCCAGCAGTGAATATGGGGGAACTGAAGCTTTCTTT. This gives the protein CASSEYGGTEAFF. The full variable domain, completed using reference TRBV25-1 and TRBJ1-1, is EADIYQTPRYLVIGTGKKITLECSQTMGHDKMYWYQQDPGMELHLIHYSYGVNSTEKGDLSSESTVSRIRTEHFPLTLESARPSHTSQYLCASSEYGGTEAFFGQGTRLTVV.

The J gene is TRBJ1-2, the V gene TRBV28; 8 nucleotides match TRBD1. Trimming removed 7 bases from V and 7 bases from J; junction bases left unmatched: 11. Germline CDR1 MDHEN, CDR2 SYDVKM. The CDR3 has 14 residues. The CDR3 sequence is CASIPSRGRLGYTF. As DNA, the CDR3 is TGTGCCAGCATCCCCAGCAGGGGGCGACTTGGCTACACCTTC.

This sequence joins TRBV19 and TRBJ2-7; 10 bases are a match to TRBD1. Germline V gene data show CDR1 as LNHDA and CDR2 as SQIVND (reference sequence). V shed 3 bases and J 6 bases; nucleotides not matched to a gene: 17. This CDR3 is built from 18 residues. For the CDR3, the DNA is TGTGCCAGTAGTATTTTACTCGGTTGGGGACAGGGGACTTCCGAGCAGTACTTC. It codes for CASSILLGWGQGTSEQYF.

The chain recombines TRBV5-4 with TRBJ2-5, with TRBD2 matching 9 bases. Germline V gene data show CDR1 as SGHNT and CDR2 as YYREEE (reference sequence). There are 14 residues in the CDR3. With 2 bases clipped from V and 5 bases from J, the junction kept 4 bases outside the gene matches. The CDR3 spells CASSFGGGDETQYF. CDR3 DNA sequence: TGTGCCAGCAGCTTCGGCGGGGGGGATGAGACCCAGTACTTC.

The count of this clone is one. This sequence joins TRBV10-1 and TRBJ2-1; D gene uncertain. Trimming removed 5 bases at V and 10 bases at J, with 9 bases between. The germline gives CDR1 WNHNN, CDR2 SYGVQD (reference sequence). The length of the CDR3 is 11 residues. The CDR3 is CASSLGYEQFF. CDR3 in DNA: TGCGCCAGCAGTTTGGGGTACGAGCAGTTCTTC.

V usage is TRBV28 and J usage is TRBJ2-1; 15 bases agree with TRBD2. The V segment lost 7 bases and the J segment 2 bases; nucleotides outside the gene matches: 12. In germline, CDR1 is MDHEN, CDR2 SYDVKM. The CDR3 runs 19 residues. CDR3 DNA: TGTGCCAGCACCCCAAGGGGGACTAGCGGGAGGAAGACCTACAATGAGCAGTTCTTC. Encoded protein: CASTPRGTSGRKTYNEQFF.

This clone came up a few times. The chain links TRBV5-1 to TRBJ1-3, with a weak D call TRBD1 (6 bases). V was pared by 3 bases and J by 0 bases, with 7 bases between. This CDR3 has 14 residues. Germline CDR1 reads SGHRS; CDR2 reads YFSETQ. This chain's CDR3 is CASSSQGSGNTIYF. The CDR3 coding sequence is TGCGCCAGCAGCTCACAGGGCTCTGGAAACACCATATATTTT.

The chain combines TRBV20-1 with TRBJ2-7, with D perhaps given as TRBD1 or TRBD2 (5 bases each). The CDR3 spans 11 residues. Germline-derived CDR1 and CDR2 are DFQATT and SNEGSKA (reference sequence). V lost 5 bases and J lost 4, with 9 bases in between. CDR3 bases: TGCAGTGCTGGGACGGGTTACGAGCAGTACTTC. Protein sequence: CSAGTGYEQYF.

This clone appeared once. V is TRBV5-1 and J is TRBJ2-3; no clear D gene. Germline V gives CDR1 SGHRS, CDR2 YFSETQ. This CDR3 is built from 18 residues. V was cut by 3 bases and J by 0 bases, with 20 bases left in between. The CDR3 sequence is CASSSRGRAGQSTDTQYF. The CDR3 DNA follows: TGCGCCAGCAGCTCCCGTGGCCGGGCAGGCCAAAGCACAGATACGCAGTATTTT.

The rearrangement links TRBV5-6 to TRBJ1-1; TRBD1 matches 7 bases. This CDR3 comprises 14 residues. CDR1 is SGHDT, CDR2 YYEEEE, per germline. Trimming at V came to 2 bases and at J to 4 bases, leaving 5 bases not matched to a gene. This CDR3 reads CASSFTGVGTEAFF. The CDR3 bases are TGTGCCAGCAGCTTTACAGGGGTCGGCACTGAAGCTTTCTTT.